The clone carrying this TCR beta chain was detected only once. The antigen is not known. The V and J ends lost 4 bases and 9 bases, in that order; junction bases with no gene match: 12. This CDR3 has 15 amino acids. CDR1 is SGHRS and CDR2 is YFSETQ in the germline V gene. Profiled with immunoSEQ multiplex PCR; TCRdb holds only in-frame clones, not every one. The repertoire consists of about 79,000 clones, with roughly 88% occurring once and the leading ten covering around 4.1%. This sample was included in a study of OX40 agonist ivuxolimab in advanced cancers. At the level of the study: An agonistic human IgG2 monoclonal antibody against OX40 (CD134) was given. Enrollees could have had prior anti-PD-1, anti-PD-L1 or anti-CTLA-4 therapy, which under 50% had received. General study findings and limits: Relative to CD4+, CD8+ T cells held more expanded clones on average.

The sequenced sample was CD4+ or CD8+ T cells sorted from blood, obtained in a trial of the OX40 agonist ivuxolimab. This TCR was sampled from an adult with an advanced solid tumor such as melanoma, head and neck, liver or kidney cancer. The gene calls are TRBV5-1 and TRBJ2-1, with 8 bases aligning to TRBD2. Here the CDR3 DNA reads TGCGCCAGCAGCCCCGTGGGGACTAGGTCTTTTGAGCAGTTCTTC. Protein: CASSPVGTRSFEQFF.